What follows are 32 T cell receptor beta chains derived from one specimen sequenced in a study of shared clonotypes between healthy human individuals. Produced via immunoSEQ multiplex PCR; TCRdb's table is partial and in-frame only. The table lists 2 million to 2.5 million clones, approximately 95% of them singletons. Sequenced: naive CD4+ T cells sorted from blood. Subset here: CD45RA+ positively selected. The receptors were sampled from a man younger than 35 in good health.

This chain links TRBV5-6 with TRBJ1-4; unclear D gene. Germline V gene lookup returns CDR1 SGHDT and CDR2 YYEEEE. The CDR3 extends over 15 amino acids. V shed 2 bases and J shed 8 bases, with 16 bases lying between them. The CDR3 sequence is CASSFGDRQAEKLFF. The CDR3, as DNA: TGTGCCAGCAGCTTTGGCGACCGGCAGGCAGAAAAACTGTTTTTT.

This clone was detected once. The chain carries TRBV5-4 and TRBJ2-7, with 13 bases fitting TRBD2. Germline CDR1 SGHNT, CDR2 YYREEE (reference sequence). This CDR3 has 15 amino acids. Trimming cost V 1 base and J 6 bases; bases outside gene matches: 4. The CDR3 sequence: CASSLTSGGAREQYF. CDR3 bases: TGTGCCAGCAGCTTGACTAGCGGGGGGGCACGCGAGCAGTACTTC.

This sequence joins TRBV2 and TRBJ2-7; 7 bases map to TRBD1. Germline CDR1 reads SNHLY; CDR2 reads FYNNEI. V shed 6 bases, J shed 3 bases, and the junction held 5 bases outside the gene matches. The CDR3 covers 13 residues. The CDR3 loop reads CASSVDRSYEQYF. CDR3 bases: TGTGCCAGCAGCGTGGACAGGAGCTACGAGCAGTACTTC.

The V and J genes are TRBV2 and TRBJ2-5; D gene ambiguous. V was cut by 5 bases and J by 2 bases, with 9 bases left in between. Germline V lookup: CDR1 SNHLY, CDR2 FYNNEI. The CDR3 contains 13 residues. The DNA of the CDR3 is TGTGCCAGCAGTAGGTTCGGACAAGAGACCCAGTACTTC. Translated: CASSRFGQETQYF.

The rearrangement links TRBV2 to TRBJ1-5, with no clear D. The CDR3 spans 14 residues. CDR1 and CDR2 from the germline V gene are SNHLY and FYNNEI. V was cut by 5 bases and J by 3 bases, with 11 bases left in between. CDR3 coding DNA: TGTGCCAGCAGTCCCATCGGCCTCAATCAGCCCCAGCATTTT. This gives the protein CASSPIGLNQPQHF.

The J gene is TRBJ1-2, the V gene TRBV5-6; possibly TRBD1 for D (5 bases). This CDR3 has 15 residues. The germline V gene encodes CDR1 SGHDT and CDR2 YYEEEE. Trimming took off 0 bases at V and 3 bases at J, with 12 bases between the two ends. CDR3 in DNA: TGTGCCAGCAGCTTGGGACAGAATTTTTACTATGGCTACACCTTC. Amino acid sequence: CASSLGQNFYYGYTF.

V is TRBV6-1 and J is TRBJ2-5, with TRBD2 matching 14 bases. V was clipped by 5 bases and J by 7 bases; unmatched bases: 6. The CDR3 spans 15 residues. Germline-derived CDR1 and CDR2 are MNHNS and SASEGT. CDR3 in amino acids: CASSLTSGGAGTQYF. Written as DNA, the CDR3 is TGTGCCAGCAGTCTGACTAGCGGGGGGGCAGGGACCCAGTACTTC.

The gene calls are TRBV5-1 and TRBJ2-7, with 13 bases matching TRBD2. After removal of 4 bases from V and 0 bases from J, the junction contained 4 bases not matched to a gene. The CDR3 consists of 16 residues. CDR1 is SGHRS, CDR2 YFSETQ, per germline. The CDR3 protein is CASSTGTSGASYEQYF. DNA of the CDR3: TGCGCCAGCAGCACGGGGACTAGCGGGGCCTCCTACGAGCAGTACTTC.

The gene calls are TRBV19 and TRBJ2-5, with D perhaps matching TRBD2 (6 bases). Trimming removed 3 bases from V and 5 bases from J, with 13 bases in between. Germline CDR1 and CDR2: LNHDA and SQIVND (reference sequence). This CDR3 spans 14 amino acids. The DNA of the CDR3 is TGTGCCAGTAGTATTGGGGGGTTGAGGGAGACCCAGTACTTC. Residues: CASSIGGLRETQYF.

CDR3 DNA sequence: TGCGCCAGCAGCTTTGGGTCGACAGGGGCAACTAATGAAAAACTGTTTTTT. It yields the protein CASSFGSTGATNEKLFF. This sequence joins TRBV5-1 and TRBJ1-4, with 8 bases identical to TRBD1. With 2 bases clipped from V and 0 bases from J, the junction kept 6 bases outside the gene matches. CDR1 is SGHRS and CDR2 is YFSETQ in the germline V gene. The CDR3 extends over 17 amino acids.

The genes are TRBV7-2 and TRBJ1-2, with a tentative D call TRBD1 (6 bases). Germline CDR1 SGHTA, CDR2 FQGNSA. Deletions cut 0 bases from V and 5 bases from J, with 10 bases between. The CDR3 spans 14 residues. CDR3 amino acids: CASSLAQGIYGYTF. In DNA, the CDR3 is TGTGCCAGCAGCTTAGCACAGGGAATTTATGGCTACACCTTC.

The chain uses TRBV7-2 and TRBJ2-5, with a possible D match to TRBD2 (6 bases). Germline V gives CDR1 SGHTA, CDR2 FQGNSA. Trimming took 4 bases from V and 1 from J, leaving 7 bases between them. This CDR3 contains 13 residues. The CDR3 here is CASSSSVQETQYF. In DNA, the CDR3 is TGTGCCAGCAGCTCTAGCGTCCAAGAGACCCAGTACTTC.

The rearrangement uses TRBV6-5 and TRBJ2-3; 8 bases match TRBD1. The CDR3 consists of 14 residues. The germline V gene encodes CDR1 MNHEY and CDR2 SVGAGI. The V and J ends lost 6 bases and 3 bases, in that order; junction bases with no gene match: 5. CDR3 loop: CASRLDRGTDTQYF. The CDR3 DNA sequence: TGTGCCAGCAGGCTAGACAGGGGAACAGATACGCAGTATTTT.

The rearrangement joins TRBV30 to TRBJ1-1; D remains ambiguous. CDR1 and CDR2 (germline): GTSNPN, SVGIG (reference sequence). The CDR3 consists of 12 residues. V shed 7 bases and J shed 6 bases, with 15 bases lying between them. CDR3 bases: TGTGCCTTGTCTTTTACGGCGGCTGAAGCTTTCTTT. Its protein is CALSFTAAEAFF.

The chain employs TRBV7-9 and TRBJ1-5; perhaps TRBD1 as D (5 bases). V gave up 5 bases and J gave up 6 bases, with 14 bases separating them. The germline V gene encodes CDR1 SEHNR and CDR2 FQNEAQ (reference sequence). CDR3 length: 14 residues. CDR3 sequence (DNA): TGTGCCAGCAGCGCCCTGGGGGGGGGTCAGCCCCAGCATTTT. Amino acids: CASSALGGGQPQHF.

This chain links TRBV5-1 with TRBJ1-1; no reliable D call. The CDR3 totals 16 residues. Germline CDR1 reads SGHRS; CDR2 reads YFSETQ. V lost 0 bases and J 0 bases, leaving 12 bases between the germline ends. The CDR3 DNA reads as TGCGCCAGCAGCTTGGCCCAGAAAACAGTGAACACTGAAGCTTTCTTT. Its translation: CASSLAQKTVNTEAFF.

This clone is a singleton in its sample. This chain links TRBV7-9 with TRBJ1-4; 8 bases fit TRBD1. Germline assignment: CDR1 SEHNR and CDR2 FQNEAQ (reference sequence). This CDR3 contains 16 residues. V lost 6 bases, J lost 3 bases, and 9 bases stayed unmatched. Here the CDR3 DNA reads TGTGCCAGCAGTTTGGACAGGGCAAGCTCTAATGAAAAACTGTTTTTT. The encoded protein is CASSLDRASSNEKLFF. The whole variable domain, remainder taken from reference TRBV7-9 and TRBJ1-4, is DTGVSQNPRHKITKRGQNVTFRCDPISEHNRLYWYRQTLGQGPEFLTYFQNEAQLEKSRLLSDRFSAERPKGSFSTLEIQRTEQGDSAMYLCASSLDRASSNEKLFFGSGTQLSVL.

This chain joins TRBV30 and TRBJ2-3; 14 nucleotides align to TRBD2. Trimming removed 3 bases from V and 1 base from J; junction bases left unmatched: 12. The CDR3 has 19 amino acids. CDR1 is GTSNPN, CDR2 SVGIG, per germline (reference sequence). The CDR3 sequence: CAWSLSPTSGRGRTDTQYF. In nucleotides, the CDR3 is TGTGCCTGGAGCTTATCTCCGACTAGCGGGAGGGGACGCACAGATACGCAGTATTTT.

This clone was seen a single time. The chain links TRBV29-1 to TRBJ2-5, with 12 bases that match TRBD2. Germline V gene sequence: CDR1 SQVTM, CDR2 ANQGSEA. CDR3 length: 13 amino acids. The ends lost 7 bases at V and 5 bases at J; junction bases unmatched: 5. The CDR3 here is CSAGLAGLETQYF. In DNA form, the CDR3 reads TGCAGCGCTGGACTAGCGGGATTGGAGACCCAGTACTTC.

The CDR3 DNA reads TGCAGCGTTCAACAGGGCTCTGGGGCCAACGTCCTGACTTTC. Its protein is CSVQQGSGANVLTF. This rearrangement joins TRBV29-1 to TRBJ2-6, with D possibly being TRBD1 (6 bases). With 5 bases removed from V and 0 bases from J, the gap between germline ends came to 8 bases. Germline V lookup: CDR1 SQVTM, CDR2 ANQGSEA. The CDR3 spans 14 residues.

The chain has TRBV30 and TRBJ2-5, with 11 bases that match TRBD2. This CDR3 contains 13 residues. The ends lost 0 bases at V and 9 bases at J; junction bases unmatched: 3. Germline loops: CDR1 GTSNPN, CDR2 SVGIG (reference sequence). The DNA for the CDR3 is TGTGCCTGGAGTGTAACTAGCGGGGGATCCCAGTACTTC. This gives the protein CAWSVTSGGSQYF.

As regards this clone: In the same sample, other DNA sequences code for this CDR3. This chain connects TRBV5-1 to TRBJ2-7; 7 nucleotides align to TRBD1. CDR1 is SGHRS and CDR2 is YFSETQ in the germline V gene. V was clipped by 5 bases and J by 6 bases; unmatched bases: 14. This CDR3 has 15 residues. CDR3 nucleotides: TGCGCCAGCAGTCGACAGGGCAGGTCTCTAAGCGAGCAGTACTTC. Translation: CASSRQGRSLSEQYF.

The V gene is TRBV28, the J gene TRBJ2-7; D remains unclear. Between the trimmed V and J ends, which lost 9 bases and 6 bases, there was a span of 18 bases. Per germline, CDR1 MDHEN and CDR2 SYDVKM. The CDR3 runs to 13 residues. The CDR3 region has the DNA TGTGCCAGTCAGCAAGCAGGTCGGAGCGAGCAGTACTTC. Translation: CASQQAGRSEQYF.

The V call is TRBV2, the J call TRBJ2-2; 7 nucleotides align to TRBD2. With 2 bases clipped from V and 7 bases from J, the junction kept 4 bases outside the gene matches. This CDR3 has 14 residues. The germline CDR1 and CDR2 sequences are SNHLY and FYNNEI. The CDR3 DNA follows: TGTGCCAGCAGTGAAACGGGAGGCGGCGGGGAGCTGTTTTTT. The encoded protein is CASSETGGGGELFF.

The V and J genes are TRBV4-3 and TRBJ1-6; no definite D call. The germline V gene has CDR1 LGHNA and CDR2 YSLEER. Deletions cut 8 bases from V and 9 bases from J, with 20 bases between. This CDR3 has 15 amino acids. The DNA for the CDR3 is TGCGCCAGCTGTTGCCCTGGTCAAGGTAGTTCACCCCTCCACTTT. It translates to CASCCPGQGSSPLHF.

CDR3 sequence reads: CASSLADRGAYGYTF. DNA for the CDR3: TGTGCCAGCAGCTTGGCCGACAGGGGGGCCTATGGCTACACCTTC. The chain links TRBV5-4 to TRBJ1-2; 9 nucleotides align to TRBD1. Germline-derived CDR1 and CDR2 are SGHNT and YYREEE (reference sequence). This CDR3 contains 15 residues. V shed 0 bases, J shed 4 bases, and the junction held 4 bases outside the gene matches.

This chain connects TRBV14 to TRBJ1-1; maybe TRBD1 (6 bases). The CDR3 totals 15 residues. Trimming left V 2 bases short and J 4 bases short, with 14 bases between. Germline CDR1 SGHDN, CDR2 FVKESK. CDR3 region: CASSQQPGVGTEAFF. The CDR3 nucleotides read TGTGCCAGCAGCCAACAACCAGGGGTTGGCACTGAAGCTTTCTTT.

In this sample, this clone turned up once. The V call is TRBV6-1, the J call TRBJ2-3, with TRBD1 matching over 7 bases. V shed 1 base and J 3 bases; nucleotides not matched to a gene: 4. The CDR3 is 15 amino acids. The germline V gene has CDR1 MNHNS and CDR2 SASEGT. CDR3 region: CASSEGLQGTDTQYF. The CDR3, as DNA: TGTGCCAGCAGTGAAGGTTTACAGGGGACAGATACGCAGTATTTT.

V gene TRBV7-2 combines with J gene TRBJ2-7; TRBD1 might be the D (6 bases). There are 13 residues in the CDR3. CDR1 is SGHTA, CDR2 FQGNSA, per germline. Trimming cost V 6 bases and J 0 bases, with 9 bases left between them. The CDR3 region has the DNA TGTGCCAGCAGAGGGGACAACTCCTACGAGCAGTACTTC. Translating it yields CASRGDNSYEQYF.

This CDR3 reads CASRIQPGGYEQYF. The CDR3, as DNA: TGCGCCAGCAGGATTCAACCGGGAGGCTACGAGCAGTACTTC. This sequence joins TRBV10-2 and TRBJ2-7; 7 positions agree with TRBD2. The CDR3 is made up of 14 amino acids. The junction had 8 bases not matched to a gene; V was cut back by 6 bases and J by 3 bases. Germline V gene lookup returns CDR1 WSHSY and CDR2 SAAADI.

V and J are TRBV18 and TRBJ1-1; no firm D call. CDR3 size: 14 residues. The germline V gene has CDR1 KGHSH and CDR2 LQKENI. V lost 3 bases, J lost 1 base, and 9 bases lay in between. CDR3 protein: CASSPSDPNTEAFF. As DNA, the CDR3 is TGTGCCAGCTCACCCTCGGACCCGAACACTGAAGCTTTCTTT.

The chain carries TRBV9 and TRBJ1-6; 10 bases match TRBD1. This CDR3 contains 15 residues. Losses at the gene ends were 2 bases for V and 7 bases for J; bases not matched to a gene: 3. Germline V lookup: CDR1 SGDLS, CDR2 YYNGEE. Written as DNA, the CDR3 is TGTGCCAGCAGCGTGGGGACAGGGGCCAATTCACCCCTCCACTTT. Its protein is CASSVGTGANSPLHF. Based on the CDR3 plus reference TRBV9 and TRBJ1-6, the full variable domain is DSGVTQTPKHLITATGQRVTLRCSPRSGDLSVYWYQQSLDQGLQFLIQYYNGEERAKGNILERFSAQQFPDLHSELNLSSLELGDSALYFCASSVGTGANSPLHFGNGTRLTVT.